A single sample gave rise to the 7 T cell receptor beta chains below, sequenced in a study of blood T cell repertoires in COVID-19. TCRdb's copy holds only in-frame clones and misses some; the assay was immunoSEQ multiplex PCR. Of some 50,000 clones in the sample, roughly 82% were seen once. The sequencing sample was made of peripheral blood. The source is a woman older than 75 with acute or convalescent COVID-19.

The chain carries TRBV5-1 and TRBJ2-5, with 9 nucleotides matching TRBD2. The J segment lost 11 bases and the V segment lost 4 bases, leaving 6 bases of the junction unmatched. The CDR3 length is 12 residues. Per the germline V gene, CDR1 is SGHRS and CDR2 is YFSETQ. In DNA, the CDR3 is TGCGCCAGCAGCGTGAATGGACTAGCGCAGTACTTC. This encodes CASSVNGLAQYF.

This clone was found once. This chain uses TRBV5-1 with TRBJ2-7; the D is unclear. CDR1 SGHRS and CDR2 YFSETQ come from the germline V gene. The V gene lost 1 base and the J gene lost 1 base, with 9 bases spanning the gap. CDR3 length: 14 amino acids. The CDR3 nucleotides read TGCGCCAGCAGCTTGTATTCCAGGTCCTACGAGCAGTACTTC. Encoded protein: CASSLYSRSYEQYF.

The J gene is TRBJ2-2, the V gene TRBV3-1 (or the pseudogene TRBV3-2); maybe TRBD1 (6 bases). With 1 base removed from V and 4 bases from J, the gap between germline ends came to 13 bases. CDR1 and CDR2 (germline): LGHDT, YNNKEL (reference sequence). CDR3 length: 16 amino acids. The CDR3: CASSQGSGAGTGELFF. The CDR3 DNA is TGTGCCAGCAGCCAAGGGTCAGGGGCGGGCACCGGGGAGCTGTTTTTT.

The rearrangement joins TRBV19 to TRBJ2-4, with 7 positions matching TRBD1. V lost 5 bases, J lost 15 bases, and 16 bases stayed unmatched. The CDR3 runs to 14 residues. Germline CDR1 reads LNHDA; CDR2 reads SQIVND (reference sequence). The CDR3 DNA reads as TGTGCCAGTAGTGCTAACTCCGGGACAGCGATTTGGTACTTC. Its protein is CASSANSGTAIWYF.

Concerning this clone: A junction boundary mismatches the germline segment, possibly from a read error. The rearrangement joins TRBV2 to TRBJ1-4; tentative D call: TRBD1 (6 bases). Germline V lookup: CDR1 SNHLY, CDR2 FYNNEI. The CDR3 has 10 amino acids. DNA of the CDR3: TGTGCCAGCAGTCTTACAGGGACGATATTT. Translating gives CASSLTGTIF.

The J gene is TRBJ1-1, the V gene TRBV18, with 9 bases fitting TRBD1. This CDR3 has 14 amino acids. J gave up 4 bases and V 1 base, and 1 base lay outside the gene matches. The V gene's germline CDR1 is KGHSH and CDR2 LQKENI. CDR3: CASSPLGQGTEAFF. The CDR3 DNA is TGTGCCAGCTCACCACTGGGACAGGGCACTGAAGCTTTCTTT.

The chain has TRBV28 and TRBJ1-4, with D tentatively TRBD1 (6 bases). This CDR3 comprises 13 residues. Germline V gives CDR1 MDHEN, CDR2 SYDVKM. Trimming took 2 bases from V and 6 from J, leaving 7 bases between them. CDR3 nucleotides: TGTGCCAGCAGTTTACCAGGGGATGAAAAACTGTTTTTT. Translated, it gives CASSLPGDEKLFF.